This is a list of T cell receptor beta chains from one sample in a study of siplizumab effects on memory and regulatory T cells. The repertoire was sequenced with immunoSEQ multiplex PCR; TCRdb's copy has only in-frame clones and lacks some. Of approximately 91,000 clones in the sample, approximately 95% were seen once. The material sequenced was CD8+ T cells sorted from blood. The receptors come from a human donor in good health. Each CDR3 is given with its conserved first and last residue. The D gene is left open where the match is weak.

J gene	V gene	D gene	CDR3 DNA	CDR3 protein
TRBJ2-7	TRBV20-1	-	TGCAGTGCTAGAGTGGGTTACGAGCAGTACTTC	CSARVGYEQYF
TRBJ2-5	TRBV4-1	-	TGCGCCAGCAGCCAAGGGCCAGGCTCACAAGAGACCCAGTACTTC	CASSQGPGSQETQYF
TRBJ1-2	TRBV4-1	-	TGCGCCAGCAGCCAAGATGGAGGGGGAAGGCAGAACTATGGCTACACCTTC	CASSQDGGGRQNYGYTF
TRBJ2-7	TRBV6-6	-	TGTGCCAGTGGAGGGGGCGCGTCGTACGAGCAGTACTTC	CASGGGASYEQYF
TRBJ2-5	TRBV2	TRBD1	TGTGCCAGCAGTGAGGGCGGGACAGGGACATTTGTGACCCAGTACTTC	CASSEGGTGTFVTQYF
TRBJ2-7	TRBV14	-	TGTGCCAGCAGCCAAGCTGGCTACGAGCAGTACTTC	CASSQAGYEQYF
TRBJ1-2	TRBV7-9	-	TGTGCCAGCGGAACGGTACAGCCCTATGGCTACACCTTC	CASGTVQPYGYTF
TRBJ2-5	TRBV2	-	TGTGCCAGCAAAACGGGACAAGAGACCCAGTACTTC	CASKTGQETQYF
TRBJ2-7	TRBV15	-	TGTGCCACCAGCAGAGACAGGAGCTCCTACGAGCAGTACTTC	CATSRDRSSYEQYF
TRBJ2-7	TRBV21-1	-	TGTGCCAGCAGTCAATTCAGGGCAGAGCAGTACTTC	CASSQFRAEQYF
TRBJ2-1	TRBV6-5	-	TGTGCCAGCAGTTACTCCCGGGGCTACAATGAGCAGTTCTTC	CASSYSRGYNEQFF
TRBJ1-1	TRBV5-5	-	TGTGCCAGCAGCTTTATTACGGCTGAAGCTTTCTTT	CASSFITAEAFF
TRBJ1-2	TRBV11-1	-	TGTGCCAGCAGCATTGGACAGTTCTATGGCTACACCTTC	CASSIGQFYGYTF
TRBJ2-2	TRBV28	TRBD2	TGTGCCAGCGGTGGCGGGACTACCGGGGACACCGGGGAGCTGTTTTTT	CASGGGTTGDTGELFF
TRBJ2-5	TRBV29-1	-	TGCAGCGTTGTTCAACGCCAGACCCAGTACTTC	CSVVQRQTQYF